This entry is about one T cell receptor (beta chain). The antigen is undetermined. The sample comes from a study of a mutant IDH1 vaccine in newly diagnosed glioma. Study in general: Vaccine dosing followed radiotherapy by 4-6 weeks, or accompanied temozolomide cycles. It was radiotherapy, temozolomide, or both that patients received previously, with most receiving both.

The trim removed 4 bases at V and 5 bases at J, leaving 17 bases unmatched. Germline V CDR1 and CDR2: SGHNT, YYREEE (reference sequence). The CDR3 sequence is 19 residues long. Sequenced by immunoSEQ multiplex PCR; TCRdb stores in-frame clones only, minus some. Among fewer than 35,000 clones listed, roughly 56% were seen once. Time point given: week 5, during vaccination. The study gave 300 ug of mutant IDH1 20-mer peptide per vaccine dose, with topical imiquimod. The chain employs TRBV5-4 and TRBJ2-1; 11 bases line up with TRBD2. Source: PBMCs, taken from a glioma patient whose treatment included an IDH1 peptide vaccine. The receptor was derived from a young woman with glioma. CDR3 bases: TGTGCCAGCAGCGCCGGGATGATAGCGGGAGGGCCTAGCCACAATGAGCAGTTCTTC. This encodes CASSAGMIAGGPSHNEQFF.